Shown below are 8 T cell receptor beta chains from a single sample sequenced in a study of early T cells in non-severe SARS-CoV-2 infection. TCRdb re-derived calls from the 5' RACE reads in MiXCR, one entry per CDR3 protein. Among about 110,000 distinct CDR3 sequences listed, 11% were seen once. The sample comprised whole blood. The source is an adult who was a healthcare worker with PCR-confirmed SARS-CoV-2 infection or an uninfected control (not recorded which).

This clonotype was observed a few times. The genes are TRBV27 and TRBJ2-2, with D possibly being TRBD1 (5 bases). Germline CDR1 and CDR2: MNHEY and SMNVEV (reference sequence). This CDR3 contains 16 residues. Deletions cut 0 bases from V and 7 bases from J, with 15 bases between. The CDR3 sequence is CASSLSILGLNGELFF. For the CDR3, the DNA is TGTGCCAGCAGTTTATCGATATTGGGGCTCAACGGGGAGCTGTTTTTT.

This clonotype has just a few counts. DNA of the CDR3: TGTGCCAGTTCAAAGAGACTCGAAGAGACCCAGTACTTC. Encoded protein: CASSKRLEETQYF. The chain carries TRBV3-1 and TRBJ2-5; no clear D gene. Germline CDR1 reads LGHDT; CDR2 reads YNNKEL (reference sequence). The CDR3 loop spans 13 amino acids. V dropped 9 bases and J dropped 3 bases, with 14 bases sitting between them.

The rearrangement joins TRBV5-1 to TRBJ2-7; the D gene is possibly TRBD1 (6 bases). Germline V CDR1 and CDR2: SGHRS, YFSETQ. The CDR3 covers 13 residues. V lost 4 bases and J 2 bases, leaving 10 bases between the germline ends. This CDR3 is CASSNRTAYEQYF. CDR3 bases: TGCGCCAGCAGCAACCGGACAGCCTACGAGCAGTACTTC.

This clonotype was picked up many times. The chain uses TRBV7-2 and TRBJ1-2; TRBD1 matches 10 bases. Germline CDR1 and CDR2: SGHTA and FQGNSA. The V segment lost 4 bases and the J segment 4 bases; nucleotides outside the gene matches: 9. The length of the CDR3 is 16 residues. The CDR3 sequence: CASSSDRGRVGYGYTF. The CDR3 bases are TGTGCCAGCAGCTCAGACAGGGGGCGGGTCGGCTATGGCTACACCTTC. The full variable domain, completed using reference TRBV7-2 and TRBJ1-2, is GAGVSQSPSNKVTEKGKDVELRCDPISGHTALYWYRQSLGQGLEFLIYFQGNSAPDKSGLPSDRFSAERTGGSVSTLTIQRTQQEDSAVYLCASSSDRGRVGYGYTFGSGTRLTVV.

This clonotype came up many times. The chain couples TRBV30 to TRBJ2-7; tentatively, D is TRBD2 (5 bases). The CDR3 has 16 amino acids. V lost 1 base and J lost 0, with 16 bases in between. CDR1 is GTSNPN and CDR2 is SVGIG in the germline V gene (reference sequence). CDR3 bases: TGTGCCTGGAGTGGTTCCCGTCTAGCAACCTCCTACGAGCAGTACTTC. This translates into CAWSGSRLATSYEQYF.

This clonotype was picked up many times. This rearrangement joins TRBV28 to TRBJ1-1; no clear D. V was cut by 2 bases and J by 4 bases, with 5 bases left in between. The CDR3 covers 12 residues. The germline gives CDR1 MDHEN, CDR2 SYDVKM. CDR3 bases: TGTGCCAGCAGTTTACTATCCACTGAAGCTTTCTTT. Its translation: CASSLLSTEAFF.

This clonotype has a handful of counts. The chain couples TRBV6-1 to TRBJ2-7, with D maybe TRBD1 (5 bases). V was trimmed by 1 base and J by 1 base, leaving 11 bases between them. The CDR3 runs 15 residues. Germline CDR1 is MNHNS and CDR2 is SASEGT. The CDR3, as DNA: TGTGCCAGCAGTGAAGGGTGGACAAGATCCTACGAGCAGTACTTC. Encoded protein: CASSEGWTRSYEQYF.

In its sample, this clonotype was seen a few times. The rearrangement links TRBV20-1 to TRBJ2-2, with 7 bases aligning to TRBD1. The V segment lost 4 bases and the J segment 5 bases; nucleotides outside the gene matches: 7. The CDR3 loop spans 14 amino acids. The germline V gene has CDR1 DFQATT and CDR2 SNEGSKA (reference sequence). The CDR3 sequence: CSAIQGKWTGELFF. CDR3 sequence (DNA): TGCAGTGCTATACAGGGGAAGTGGACCGGGGAGCTGTTTTTT.